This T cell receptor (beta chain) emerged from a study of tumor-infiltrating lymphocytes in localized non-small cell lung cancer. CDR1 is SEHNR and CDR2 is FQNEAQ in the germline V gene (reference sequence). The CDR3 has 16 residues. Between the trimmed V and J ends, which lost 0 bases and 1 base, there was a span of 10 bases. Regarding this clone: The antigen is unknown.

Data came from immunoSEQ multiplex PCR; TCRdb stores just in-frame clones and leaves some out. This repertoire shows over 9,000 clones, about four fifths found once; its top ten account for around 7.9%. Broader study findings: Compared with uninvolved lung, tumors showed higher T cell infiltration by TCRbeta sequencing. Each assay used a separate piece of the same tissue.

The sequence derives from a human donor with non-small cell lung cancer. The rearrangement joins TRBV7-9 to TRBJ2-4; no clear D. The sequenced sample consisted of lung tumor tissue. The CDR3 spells CASSLADGGAKNIQYF. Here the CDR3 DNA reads TGTGCCAGCAGCTTAGCTGACGGTGGGGCCAAAAACATTCAGTACTTC.